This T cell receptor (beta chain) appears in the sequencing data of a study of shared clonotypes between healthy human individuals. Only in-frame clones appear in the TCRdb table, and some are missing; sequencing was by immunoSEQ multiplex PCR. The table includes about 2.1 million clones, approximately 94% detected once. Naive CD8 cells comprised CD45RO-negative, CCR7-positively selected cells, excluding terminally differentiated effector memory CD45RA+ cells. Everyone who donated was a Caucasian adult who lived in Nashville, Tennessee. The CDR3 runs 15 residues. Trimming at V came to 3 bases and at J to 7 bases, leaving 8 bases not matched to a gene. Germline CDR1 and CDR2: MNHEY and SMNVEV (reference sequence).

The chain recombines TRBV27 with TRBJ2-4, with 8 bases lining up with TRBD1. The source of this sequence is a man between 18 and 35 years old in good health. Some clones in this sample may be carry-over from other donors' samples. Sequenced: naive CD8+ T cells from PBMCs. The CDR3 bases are TGTGCCAGCAGTTTCGTTGGACAGGGTATGAACATTCAGTACTTC. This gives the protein CASSFVGQGMNIQYF.